This T cell receptor beta chain stems from a study of blood T cell repertoires in COVID-19. Study-level information: PBMCs, B-cell-depleted T cells, or T cells were the source of the cDNA or gDNA that made up the material.

Participant-given clinical history determined each cohort assignment. In the original processing: Using reference gene primer amplification, nucleated cell counts were estimated. Measured with immunoSEQ multiplex PCR; TCRdb has only the in-frame clones, and not every one. V and J calls and clone size are given by that table; D and trimming were obtained from the DNA. Here the sample spans over 250,000 clones, around 84% being singletons. Germline lookup yields CDR1 SEHNR and CDR2 FQNEAQ (reference sequence). This CDR3 contains 16 residues. Trimming at V came to 1 base and at J to 9 bases, leaving 7 bases not matched to a gene.

This clonotype originated in a man aged 25 to 45 with acute COVID-19. Sequenced input: PBMCs or T cells enriched from blood (not recorded which). The rearrangement links TRBV7-9 to TRBJ2-1, with TRBD2 identical over 12 bases. The DNA of the CDR3 is TGTGCCAGCAGCTTAGTTCTAGCGGGAGGGCCTGGTGAGCAGTTCTTC. Translating it yields CASSLVLAGGPGEQFF.